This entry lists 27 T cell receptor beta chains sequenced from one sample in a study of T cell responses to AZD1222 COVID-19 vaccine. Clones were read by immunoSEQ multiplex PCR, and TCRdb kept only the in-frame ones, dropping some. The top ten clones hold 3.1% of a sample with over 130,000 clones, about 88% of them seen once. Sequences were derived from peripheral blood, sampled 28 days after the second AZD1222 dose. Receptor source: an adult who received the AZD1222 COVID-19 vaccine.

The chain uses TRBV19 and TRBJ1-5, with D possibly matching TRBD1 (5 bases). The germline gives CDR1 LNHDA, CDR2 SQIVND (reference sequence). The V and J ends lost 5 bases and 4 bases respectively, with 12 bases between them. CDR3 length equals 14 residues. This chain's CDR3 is CASSWGEGNQPQHF. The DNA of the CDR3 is TGTGCCAGTAGTTGGGGGGAAGGGAATCAGCCCCAGCATTTT.

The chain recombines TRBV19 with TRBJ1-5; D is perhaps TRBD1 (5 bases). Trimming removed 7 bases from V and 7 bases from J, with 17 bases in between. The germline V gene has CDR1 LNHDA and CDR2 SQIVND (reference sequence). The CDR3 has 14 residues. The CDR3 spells CASTQGYVEQPQHF. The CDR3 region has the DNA TGTGCCAGTACCCAGGGTTACGTTGAACAGCCCCAGCATTTT. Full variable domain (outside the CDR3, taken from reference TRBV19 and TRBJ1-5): DGGITQSPKYLFRKEGQNVTLSCEQNLNHDAMYWYRQDPGQGLRLIYYSQIVNDFQKGDIAEGYSVSREKKESFPLTVTSAQKNPTAFYLCASTQGYVEQPQHFGDGTRLSIL.

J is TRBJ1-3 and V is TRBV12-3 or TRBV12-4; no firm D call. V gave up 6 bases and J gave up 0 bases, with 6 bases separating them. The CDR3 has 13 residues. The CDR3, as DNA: TGTGCCAGCAGATACAGCTCTGGAAACACCATATATTTT. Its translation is CASRYSSGNTIYF.

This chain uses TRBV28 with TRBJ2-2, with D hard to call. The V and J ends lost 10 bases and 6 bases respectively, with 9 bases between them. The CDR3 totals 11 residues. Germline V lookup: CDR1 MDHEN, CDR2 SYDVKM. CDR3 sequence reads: CATNWPGELFF. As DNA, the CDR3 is TGTGCCACCAACTGGCCCGGGGAGCTGTTTTTT.

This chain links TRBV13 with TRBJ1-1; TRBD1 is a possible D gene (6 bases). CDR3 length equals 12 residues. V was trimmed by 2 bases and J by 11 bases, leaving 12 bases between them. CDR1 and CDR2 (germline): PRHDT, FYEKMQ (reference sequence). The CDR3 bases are TGTGCCAGCAGCTTAAAGGGGGTGTTCGCTTTCTTT. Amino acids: CASSLKGVFAFF.

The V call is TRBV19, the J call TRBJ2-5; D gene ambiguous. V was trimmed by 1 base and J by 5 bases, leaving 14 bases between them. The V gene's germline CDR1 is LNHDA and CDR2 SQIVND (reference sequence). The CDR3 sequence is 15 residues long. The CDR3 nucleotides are TGTGCCAGTAGTATAGGGTTAGGTTTTGGGGAGACCCAGTACTTC. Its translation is CASSIGLGFGETQYF.

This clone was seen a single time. Here the CDR3 DNA reads TGCGCCAGCAGGACCTCACAGGTGAACACTGAAGCTTTCTTT. Protein product: CASRTSQVNTEAFF. The rearrangement uses TRBV5-1 and TRBJ1-1; possibly TRBD1 for D (5 bases). CDR3 length: 14 residues. V was clipped by 5 bases and J by 0 bases, with 11 bases between them. Looked up from germline, CDR1 is SGHRS and CDR2 is YFSETQ.

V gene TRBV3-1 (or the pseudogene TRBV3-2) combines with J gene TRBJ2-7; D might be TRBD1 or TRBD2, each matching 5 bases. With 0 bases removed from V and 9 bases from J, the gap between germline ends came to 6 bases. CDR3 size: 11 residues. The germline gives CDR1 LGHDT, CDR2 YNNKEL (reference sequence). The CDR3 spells CASSQDGGQYF. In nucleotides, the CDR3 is TGTGCCAGCAGCCAAGATGGGGGGCAGTACTTC.

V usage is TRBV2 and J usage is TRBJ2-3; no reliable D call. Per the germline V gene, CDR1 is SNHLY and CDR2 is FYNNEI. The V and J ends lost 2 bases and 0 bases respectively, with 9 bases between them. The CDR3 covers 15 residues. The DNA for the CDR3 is TGTGCCAGCAGTGAATCCCCAGTAAGCACAGATACGCAGTATTTT. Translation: CASSESPVSTDTQYF.

The CDR3 nucleotides read TGTGCCAGCAGTCCCCGTGGTACGGTAGCCAAAAACATTCAGTACTTC. Amino acid sequence: CASSPRGTVAKNIQYF. The chain combines TRBV28 with TRBJ2-4; no reliable D call. Trimming stripped 5 bases from V and 0 bases from J, with 14 bases between. CDR3 length: 16 amino acids. Per germline, CDR1 MDHEN and CDR2 SYDVKM.

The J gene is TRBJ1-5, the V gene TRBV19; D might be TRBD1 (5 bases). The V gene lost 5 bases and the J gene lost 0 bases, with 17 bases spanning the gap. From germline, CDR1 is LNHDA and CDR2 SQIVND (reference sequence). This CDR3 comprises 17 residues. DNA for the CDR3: TGTGCCAGTAGTTCAGGTTTTGGGGCAAATAGCAATCAGCCCCAGCATTTT. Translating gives CASSSGFGANSNQPQHF.

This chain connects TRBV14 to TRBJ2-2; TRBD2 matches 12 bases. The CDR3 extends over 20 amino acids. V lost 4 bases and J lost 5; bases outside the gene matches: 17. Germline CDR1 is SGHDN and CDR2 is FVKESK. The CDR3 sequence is CASSPEGGLAGLKGTGELFF. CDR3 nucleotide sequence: TGTGCCAGCAGCCCTGAGGGCGGACTAGCGGGACTTAAGGGGACCGGGGAGCTGTTTTTT.

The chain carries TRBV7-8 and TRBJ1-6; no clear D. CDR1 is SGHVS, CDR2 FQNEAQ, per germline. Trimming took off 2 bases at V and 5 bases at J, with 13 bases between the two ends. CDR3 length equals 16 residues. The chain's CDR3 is CASSLRSGSNNSPLHF. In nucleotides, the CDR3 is TGTGCCAGCAGCTTACGGTCAGGATCGAATAATTCACCCCTCCACTTT.

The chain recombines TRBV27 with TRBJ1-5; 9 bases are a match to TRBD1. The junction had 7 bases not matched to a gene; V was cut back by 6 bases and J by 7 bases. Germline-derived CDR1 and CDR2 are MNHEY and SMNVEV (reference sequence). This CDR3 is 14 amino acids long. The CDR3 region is CASRKTGGKQPQHF. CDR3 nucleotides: TGTGCCAGCAGGAAGACAGGGGGGAAGCAGCCCCAGCATTTT.

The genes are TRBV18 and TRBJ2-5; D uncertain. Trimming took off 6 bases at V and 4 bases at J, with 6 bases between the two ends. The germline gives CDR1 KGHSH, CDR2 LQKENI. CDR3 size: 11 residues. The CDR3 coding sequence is TGTGCCAGCTCGACTGGAGAGACCCAGTACTTC. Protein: CASSTGETQYF.

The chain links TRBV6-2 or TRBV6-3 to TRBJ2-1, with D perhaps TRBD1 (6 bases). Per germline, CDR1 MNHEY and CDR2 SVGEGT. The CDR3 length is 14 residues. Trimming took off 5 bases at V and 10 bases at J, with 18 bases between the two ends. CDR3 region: CASSHPGQKIEQFF. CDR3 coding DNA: TGTGCCAGCAGTCATCCGGGACAAAAAATAGAGCAGTTCTTC.

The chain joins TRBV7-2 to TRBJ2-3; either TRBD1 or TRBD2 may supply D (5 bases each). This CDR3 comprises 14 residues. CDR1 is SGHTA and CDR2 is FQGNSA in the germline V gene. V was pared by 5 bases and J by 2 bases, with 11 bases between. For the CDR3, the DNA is TGTGCCAGCAGCCGGGACGTATCCACAGATACGCAGTATTTT. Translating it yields CASSRDVSTDTQYF.

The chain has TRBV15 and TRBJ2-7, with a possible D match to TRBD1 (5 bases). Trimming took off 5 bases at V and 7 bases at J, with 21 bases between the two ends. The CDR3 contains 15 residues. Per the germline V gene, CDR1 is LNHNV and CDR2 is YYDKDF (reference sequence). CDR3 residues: CATSPRGRALGEQYF. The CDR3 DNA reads TGTGCCACCAGCCCCCGAGGCAGGGCGTTGGGGGAGCAGTACTTC. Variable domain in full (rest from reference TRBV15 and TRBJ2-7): DAMVIQNPRYQVTQFGKPVTLSCSQTLNHNVMYWYQQKSSQAPKLLFHYYDKDFNNEADTPDNFQSRRPNTSFCFLDIRSPGLGDTAMYLCATSPRGRALGEQYFGPGTRLTVT.

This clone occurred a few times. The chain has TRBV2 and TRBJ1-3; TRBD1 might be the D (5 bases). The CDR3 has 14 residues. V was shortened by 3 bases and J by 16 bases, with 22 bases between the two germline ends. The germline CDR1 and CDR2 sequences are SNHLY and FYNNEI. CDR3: CASSEDPRQRGTYF. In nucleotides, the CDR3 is TGTGCCAGCAGTGAGGACCCGCGACAAAGGGGTACTTATTTT.

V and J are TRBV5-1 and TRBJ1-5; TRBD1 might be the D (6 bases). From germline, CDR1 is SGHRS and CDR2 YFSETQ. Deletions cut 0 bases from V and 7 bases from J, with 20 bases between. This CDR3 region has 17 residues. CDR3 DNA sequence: TGCGCCAGCAGCTTGGAACCGTCGGGGGCCTTCGGCCAGCCCCAGCATTTT. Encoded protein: CASSLEPSGAFGQPQHF.

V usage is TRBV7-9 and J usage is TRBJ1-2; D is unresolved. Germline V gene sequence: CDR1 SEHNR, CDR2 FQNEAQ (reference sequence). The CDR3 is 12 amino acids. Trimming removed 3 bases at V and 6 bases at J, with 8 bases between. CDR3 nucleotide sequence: TGTGCCAGCAGCTTCAGCGGGGATGGCTACACCTTC. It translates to CASSFSGDGYTF.

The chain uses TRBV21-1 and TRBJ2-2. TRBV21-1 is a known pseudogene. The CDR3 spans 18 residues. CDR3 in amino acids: CASSKGGGDRVNTGELFF. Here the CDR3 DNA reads TGTGCCAGCAGCAAAGGGGGGGGCGACAGGGTCAACACCGGGGAGCTGTTTTTT.

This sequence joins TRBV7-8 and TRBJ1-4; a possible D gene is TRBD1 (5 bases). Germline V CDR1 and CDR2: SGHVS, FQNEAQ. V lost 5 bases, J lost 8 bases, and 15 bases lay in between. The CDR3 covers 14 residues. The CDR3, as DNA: TGTGCCAGCAGCCGTAAGGAAGGGGCGGAAAAACTGTTTTTT. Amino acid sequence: CASSRKEGAEKLFF.

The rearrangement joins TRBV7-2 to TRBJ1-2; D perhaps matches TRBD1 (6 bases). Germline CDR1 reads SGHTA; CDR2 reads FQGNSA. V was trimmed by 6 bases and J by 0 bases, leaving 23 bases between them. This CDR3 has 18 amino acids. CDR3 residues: CASSQGLEGSAANYGYTF. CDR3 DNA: TGTGCCAGCAGTCAGGGGTTAGAGGGGTCCGCAGCTAACTATGGCTACACCTTC.

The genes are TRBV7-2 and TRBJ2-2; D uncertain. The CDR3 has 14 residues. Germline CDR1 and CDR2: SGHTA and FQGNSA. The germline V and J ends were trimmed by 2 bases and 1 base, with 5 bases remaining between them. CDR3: CASSLMLNTGELFF. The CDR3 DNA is TGTGCCAGCAGCTTAATGCTGAACACCGGGGAGCTGTTTTTT. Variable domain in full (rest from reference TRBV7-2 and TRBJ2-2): GAGVSQSPSNKVTEKGKDVELRCDPISGHTALYWYRQSLGQGLEFLIYFQGNSAPDKSGLPSDRFSAERTGGSVSTLTIQRTQQEDSAVYLCASSLMLNTGELFFGEGSRLTVL.

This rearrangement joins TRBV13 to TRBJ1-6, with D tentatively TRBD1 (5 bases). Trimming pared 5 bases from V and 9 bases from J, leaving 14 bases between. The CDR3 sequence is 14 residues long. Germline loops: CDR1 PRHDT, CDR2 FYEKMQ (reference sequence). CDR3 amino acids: CASSLRDLSSPLHF. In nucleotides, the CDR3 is TGTGCCAGCAGCCTCCGGGACTTGAGTTCACCCCTCCACTTT.

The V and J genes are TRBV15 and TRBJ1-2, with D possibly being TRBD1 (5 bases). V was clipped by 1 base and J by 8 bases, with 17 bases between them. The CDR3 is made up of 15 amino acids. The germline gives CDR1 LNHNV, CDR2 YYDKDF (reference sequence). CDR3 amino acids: CATSRAVGSSGGYTF. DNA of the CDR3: TGTGCCACCAGCAGAGCGGTTGGCAGCTCAGGGGGCTACACCTTC.